The 19 T cell receptor beta chains below were found in one sample sequenced in a study of shared clonotypes between healthy human individuals. Produced via immunoSEQ multiplex PCR; TCRdb's table is partial and in-frame only. The table has some 2.4 million clones, under 95% seen once. Source material: naive CD4+ T cells from PBMCs. Subset meaning: CD45RA+ positively selected. The receptors were sampled from a young man in good health. Some clones in this sample may be carry-over from other donors' samples.

The J gene is TRBJ1-5, the V gene TRBV27; D is uncertain. Germline V gene lookup returns CDR1 MNHEY and CDR2 SMNVEV (reference sequence). This CDR3 contains 12 residues. Trimming removed 3 bases at V and 3 bases at J, with 3 bases between. CDR3 DNA sequence: TGTGCCAGCAGTTTCGTCAATCAGCCCCAGCATTTT. It encodes CASSFVNQPQHF.

The table lists this clone with a count of one. The V gene is TRBV21-1, the J gene TRBJ1-1. TRBV21-1 is marked as a pseudogene. This CDR3 has 17 residues. The CDR3 spells CASSKGRGLSYHTEAFF. For the CDR3, the DNA is TGTGCCAGCAGCAAAGGGAGGGGTCTATCTTACCACACTGAAGCTTTCTTT.

This clone was detected only once. The chain links TRBV5-4 to TRBJ1-3; D possibly corresponds to TRBD1 (6 bases). CDR1 SGHNT and CDR2 YYREEE come from the germline V gene (reference sequence). V lost 9 bases and J lost 2, with 18 bases in between. This CDR3 contains 15 residues. CDR3 amino acids: CATHKGGETGNTIYF. The CDR3 DNA follows: TGTGCCACCCACAAGGGGGGCGAAACTGGAAACACCATATATTTT.

This chain connects TRBV11-3 to TRBJ2-1; maybe TRBD1 (5 bases). This CDR3 has 15 residues. The V gene's germline CDR1 is SGHNT and CDR2 YENEEA. The V gene lost 5 bases and the J gene lost 2 bases, with 13 bases spanning the gap. The CDR3 DNA is TGTGCCAGCAGCCGTTCGCCAGGGCCCTACAATGAGCAGTTCTTC. Protein product: CASSRSPGPYNEQFF.

The chain employs TRBV2 and TRBJ2-7; 7 bases align to TRBD1. This CDR3 region has 14 residues. Germline values: CDR1 SNHLY, CDR2 FYNNEI. The V and J ends lost 3 bases and 3 bases, in that order; junction bases with no gene match: 5. The CDR3 nucleotides are TGTGCCAGCAGTGATATAGGGGGCCTCTACGAGCAGTACTTC. It translates to CASSDIGGLYEQYF.

J is TRBJ2-1 and V is TRBV11-2, with 14 bases identical to TRBD2. Germline-derived CDR1 and CDR2 are SGHAT and FQNNGV. The CDR3 is made up of 16 amino acids. The V segment lost 5 bases and the J segment 6 bases; nucleotides outside the gene matches: 6. The CDR3 DNA follows: TGTGCCAGCAGCCCACTCGGGACTAGCGGGAGCAATGAGCAGTTCTTC. It encodes CASSPLGTSGSNEQFF.

This chain connects TRBV5-5 to TRBJ1-5; perhaps TRBD1 as D (6 bases). Trimming cost V 3 bases and J 7 bases, with 14 bases left between them. Germline loops: CDR1 SGHKS, CDR2 YYEKEE (reference sequence). CDR3 length: 14 residues. The CDR3 region has the DNA TGTGCCAGCAGCTGGACTGGGCAGGGGCAGCCCCAGCATTTT. Translated, it gives CASSWTGQGQPQHF.

The V call is TRBV6-8, the J call TRBJ2-7; TRBD2 aligns across 7 bases. With 7 bases clipped from V and 2 bases from J, the junction kept 17 bases outside the gene matches. Germline-derived CDR1 and CDR2 are MNHGY and SAAAGT. CDR3 length: 17 residues. DNA of the CDR3: TGTGCCAGCACCTACTACCTAGCGGAAGAGTTTGCCTACGAGCAGTACTTC. Amino acids: CASTYYLAEEFAYEQYF.

The chain recombines TRBV27 with TRBJ1-2; D gene ambiguous. This CDR3 has 14 amino acids. Looked up from germline, CDR1 is MNHEY and CDR2 is SMNVEV (reference sequence). The germline V and J ends were trimmed by 0 bases and 4 bases, with 9 bases remaining between them. CDR3 nucleotide sequence: TGTGCCAGCAGTTTATCACCGGGGAGCTATGGCTACACCTTC. Translation gives CASSLSPGSYGYTF.

V gene TRBV10-3 combines with J gene TRBJ2-7, with D possibly called TRBD1 or TRBD2 (5 bases each). Looked up from germline, CDR1 is ENHRY and CDR2 is SYGVKD. V lost 10 bases and J lost 3, with 16 bases in between. The CDR3 spans 13 residues. CDR3 sequence: CASSGTDRYEQYF. CDR3 sequence (DNA): TGTGCCAGTTCCGGGACCGACCGCTACGAGCAGTACTTC.

The chain is built from TRBV30 and TRBJ1-4; D gene ambiguous. In germline, CDR1 is GTSNPN, CDR2 SVGIG (reference sequence). The CDR3 is 14 residues long. Trimming removed 2 bases at V and 9 bases at J, with 16 bases between. The CDR3 loop is CAWSLHATVQKLFF. The DNA of the CDR3 is TGTGCCTGGAGTCTCCACGCTACGGTTCAAAAACTGTTTTTT.

The genes are TRBV6-5 and TRBJ2-1; no clear D gene. Germline-derived CDR1 and CDR2 are MNHEY and SVGAGI. This CDR3 region has 13 residues. V was clipped by 9 bases and J by 9 bases, with 18 bases between them. Written as DNA, the CDR3 is TGTGCCAGTGGTAGTGGTGGGTACGCTGAGCAGTTCTTC. Its translation: CASGSGGYAEQFF.

The CDR3 bases are TGTGCCAGCAGCTCATCCGGGACTAGCGGGAGGTCCAATGCGCAGTATTTT. The encoded protein is CASSSSGTSGRSNAQYF. This sequence joins TRBV7-2 and TRBJ2-3; TRBD2 aligns across 15 bases. Unmatched junction bases numbered 12, after V lost 4 bases and J lost 10 bases. In germline, CDR1 is SGHTA, CDR2 FQGNSA. This CDR3 has 17 residues.

V gene TRBV29-1 combines with J gene TRBJ2-5, with a tentative D call TRBD1 (6 bases). The end of the DNA aligns better with TRBJ2-7, so the J call may be wrong. The V gene's germline CDR1 is SQVTM and CDR2 ANQGSEA. The CDR3 extends over 14 amino acids. This CDR3 is CSVGGRGSGSEQYF. The CDR3 coding sequence is TGCAGCGTTGGAGGTAGGGGGAGTGGGAGCGAGCAGTACTTC.

There are a few counts of this clone. The rearrangement uses TRBV4-2 and TRBJ1-5; D gene uncertain. Germline lookup yields CDR1 LGHNA and CDR2 YNFKEQ. CDR3 size: 12 residues. The V gene lost 3 bases and the J gene lost 8 bases, with 8 bases spanning the gap. CDR3 nucleotides: TGTGCCAGCAGCCACATTGGGGAGCCCCAGCATTTT. Translation: CASSHIGEPQHF.

V and J are TRBV7-8 and TRBJ2-3; D gene uncertain. Germline loops: CDR1 SGHVS, CDR2 FQNEAQ. V gave up 5 bases and J gave up 1 base, with 16 bases separating them. This CDR3 has 16 amino acids. Here the CDR3 reads CASSQVGFTGTDTQYF. CDR3 in DNA: TGTGCCAGCAGCCAGGTCGGGTTCACAGGCACAGATACGCAGTATTTT.

The V gene is TRBV7-2, the J gene TRBJ2-5, with D maybe TRBD1 (5 bases). V gave up 3 bases and J gave up 5 bases, with 16 bases separating them. There are 15 residues in the CDR3. Per germline, CDR1 SGHTA and CDR2 FQGNSA. CDR3 amino acids: CASSFVAGLYETQYF. CDR3 DNA: TGTGCCAGCAGCTTCGTAGCAGGGCTGTATGAGACCCAGTACTTC.

The chain has TRBV6-1 and TRBJ2-7; 7 nucleotides match TRBD1. CDR3 size: 15 residues. CDR1 is MNHNS and CDR2 is SASEGT in the germline V gene. Trimming removed 1 base from V and 5 bases from J; junction bases left unmatched: 8. The CDR3 reads CASSEVGHRGDEQYF. The CDR3 DNA reads TGTGCCAGCAGTGAAGTTGGTCACAGGGGTGACGAGCAGTACTTC.

The chain links TRBV7-2 to TRBJ2-5; a possible D gene is TRBD2 (5 bases). The closer fit of TRBJ2-7 to the DNA end suggests the J call may be wrong. Germline V gives CDR1 SGHTA, CDR2 FQGNSA. CDR3 length: 14 residues. CDR3 bases: TGTGCCAGCAGCTTAGCGGGAGTTGGCTACGAGCAGTACTTC. Its protein is CASSLAGVGYEQYF.